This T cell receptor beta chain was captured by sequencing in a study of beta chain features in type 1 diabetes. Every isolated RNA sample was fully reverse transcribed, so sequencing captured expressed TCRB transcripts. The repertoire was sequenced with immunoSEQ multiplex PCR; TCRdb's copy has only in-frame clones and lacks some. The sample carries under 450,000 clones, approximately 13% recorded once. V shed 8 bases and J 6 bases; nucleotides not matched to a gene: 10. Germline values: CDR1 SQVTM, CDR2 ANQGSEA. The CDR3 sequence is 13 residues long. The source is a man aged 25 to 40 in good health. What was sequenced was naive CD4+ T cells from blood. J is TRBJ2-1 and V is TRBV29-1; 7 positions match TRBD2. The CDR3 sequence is CSTGLGFSNEQFF. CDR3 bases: TGCAGCACCGGACTAGGGTTCAGCAATGAGCAGTTCTTC.